The present TCR beta chain was sequenced within a study of cytomegalovirus exposure and HLA in healthy donors. General study findings and limits: A cluster of highly shared sequence variants was likely a sequencing artifact.

Germline CDR1 SGHVS, CDR2 FQNEAQ. Trimming pared 5 bases from V and 1 base from J, leaving 15 bases between. The CDR3 is 16 residues long. This clone has only a few counts. The antigen is undetermined. PCR amplification relied on 60 Vbeta primers (plus 13 Jbeta primers). Clones were sequenced by immunoSEQ multiplex PCR, and TCRdb holds only the in-frame ones, with some missing. The sample contains approximately 130,000 clones, 77% of which appear only once. The clonotype comes from a man younger than 35 in good health and CMV-seropositive. Material: PBMCs. This chain uses TRBV7-8 with TRBJ1-3; D not certain. CDR3 DNA: TGTGCCAGCAGCCCCACAACGTCGGAGTCTGGAAACACCATATATTTT. This gives the protein CASSPTTSESGNTIYF.